The 14 T cell receptor beta chains below were found in one sample sequenced in a study of Graves' ophthalmopathy and Graves' hyperthyroidism. RNA transcripts were the template, and TCR beta CDR3 regions were amplified from them. RT-PCR in the first round used HTBI primers; a second-round multiplex PCR followed. TCRdb reprocessed the multiplex PCR reads via MiXCR and lists one record per CDR3 protein. The sample carries almost 750,000 distinct CDR3 sequences, 40% recorded once. The sequencing input was peripheral blood. All receptors derive from an adult man with Graves' ophthalmopathy.

The sample holds a few counts of this clonotype. The chain employs TRBV11-2 and TRBJ2-5, with 9 bases matching TRBD2. This CDR3 comprises 13 residues. V gave up 5 bases and J gave up 7 bases; unmatched junction bases: 5. Germline assignment: CDR1 SGHAT and CDR2 FQNNGV. The DNA of the CDR3 is TGTGCCAGCAGCCAATGGCGGGGGGGGACCCAGTACTTC. Its translation: CASSQWRGGTQYF.

Only a few counts were recorded for this clonotype. The chain is built from TRBV7-6 and TRBJ2-3; D not resolved. V was cut by 6 bases and J by 0 bases, with 16 bases left in between. CDR3 length: 16 amino acids. Looked up from germline, CDR1 is SGHVS and CDR2 is FNYEAQ. The CDR3 protein is CASSKAKASSTDTQYF. The CDR3 coding sequence is TGTGCCAGCAGTAAGGCGAAAGCGAGTAGCACAGATACGCAGTATTTT.

This clonotype was counted between two and nine times. Just one base apart from a much larger clone, this may be a read error. CDR3 nucleotide sequence: TGTGCCAGCAGCTTAGACGCGTTCAACAAGCCCCAGCATTTT. Its protein is CASSLDAFNKPQHF. The chain combines TRBV14 with TRBJ1-5; the D is unclear. Trimming pared 5 bases from V and 8 bases from J, leaving 16 bases between. CDR1 and CDR2 (germline): SGHDN, FVKESK. This CDR3 has 14 residues.

This clonotype has ten or more counts. This chain connects TRBV10-3 to TRBJ1-1; D is unresolved. CDR3 length: 14 amino acids. CDR1 and CDR2 from the germline V gene are ENHRY and SYGVKD. V lost 0 bases to trimming and J lost 6 bases, with 11 bases between them. The CDR3: CAISESEGEAEAFF. The CDR3 DNA reads TGTGCCATCAGTGAGTCTGAGGGTGAGGCTGAAGCTTTCTTT.

This clonotype was seen repeatedly, ten times or more. This chain joins TRBV12-3 or TRBV12-4 and TRBJ2-5; 14 bases fit TRBD2. Losses at the gene ends were 3 bases for V and 5 bases for J; bases not matched to a gene: 5. The CDR3 is 16 residues long. CDR3 region: CASSFGTSGSGETQYF. The CDR3 nucleotides are TGTGCCAGCAGTTTCGGGACTAGCGGGAGTGGCGAGACCCAGTACTTC.

As regards this clonotype: This sequence may be a read error, since a much larger clone differs from it by one base. V is TRBV10-3 and J is TRBJ1-2, with a weak D call TRBD1 (6 bases). Per germline, CDR1 ENHRY and CDR2 SYGVKD. The CDR3 length is 12 residues. CDR3 loop: CTSWEGGEGYTF. The CDR3 DNA is TGTACCTCGTGGGAGGGGGGAGAGGGCTACACCTTC.

This clonotype was seen ten or more times. The chain has TRBV7-2 and TRBJ2-5; D tentatively fits TRBD1 or TRBD2 (6 bases each). CDR1 is SGHTA and CDR2 is FQGNSA in the germline V gene. CDR3 length equals 13 residues. Trimming took off 3 bases at V and 4 bases at J, with 9 bases between the two ends. The CDR3 DNA is TGTGCCAGCAGCTTTAAGGGGGGAGAGACCCAGTACTTC. The encoded protein is CASSFKGGETQYF.

This clonotype has only a few counts. V is TRBV7-9 and J is TRBJ2-7; 9 bases are shared with TRBD2. V was clipped by 1 base and J by 0 bases; unmatched bases: 16. This CDR3 has 20 residues. The germline gives CDR1 SEHNR, CDR2 FQNEAQ (reference sequence). The CDR3 DNA is TGTGCCAGCAGCTTAGTATCGGTGCAGGGACTAGCCTTTAGCTCCTACGAGCAGTACTTC. Encoded protein: CASSLVSVQGLAFSSYEQYF.

In its sample, this clonotype was seen a few times. V and J are TRBV7-9 and TRBJ2-7, with D tentatively TRBD2 (5 bases). Germline-derived CDR1 and CDR2 are SEHNR and FQNEAQ (reference sequence). This CDR3 comprises 15 residues. The V end was cut by 0 bases, the J end by 1 base, with 10 bases between. The CDR3 DNA is TGTGCCAGCAGCTTAGCCACCAGCGGTTCCTACGAGCAGTACTTC. Residues: CASSLATSGSYEQYF.

About this clonotype itself: Its ends do not fully match the called genes, so a read error is possible. The chain has TRBV7-7 and TRBJ2-1; 10 positions agree with TRBD2. The CDR3 extends over 15 amino acids. The germline V gene encodes CDR1 SSHAT and CDR2 FNYEAQ (reference sequence). The CDR3 DNA follows: TGTGCTAGCAGCCCTAGCGGGGGATCCTACAATGAGCAGTTCTTC. Protein: CASSPSGGSYNEQFF.

V usage is TRBV7-2 and J usage is TRBJ2-5, with 8 bases aligning to TRBD2. Germline lookup yields CDR1 SGHTA and CDR2 FQGNSA. J was trimmed by 4 bases and V by 3 bases; bases with no gene match: 4. The CDR3 loop spans 14 amino acids. The CDR3 nucleotides read TGTGCCAGCAGCTTGACTAGCGCGTTAGAGACCCAGTACTTC. Its protein product is CASSLTSALETQYF.

Turning to this clonotype: A clone one base away is much larger, so this may be a read error. The V call is TRBV2, the J call TRBJ1-4, with TRBD1 identical over 8 bases. The CDR3 runs 12 residues. Germline CDR1 reads SNHLY; CDR2 reads FYNNEI. The CDR3 reads CASGQGGEKLVF. CDR3 in DNA: TGTGCCAGCGGACAGGGTGGAGAAAAACTGGTTTTT. Combining the CDR3 with reference TRBV2 and TRBJ1-4 gives the whole variable domain EPEVTQTPSHQVTQMGQEVILRCVPISNHLYFYWYRQILGQKVEFLVSFYNNEISEKSEIFDDQFSVERPDGSNFTLKIRSTKLEDSAMYFCASGQGGEKLVFGSGTQLSVL.

This clonotype came up a few times. This chain joins TRBV7-9 and TRBJ1-6; the D gene is possibly TRBD1 (5 bases). This CDR3 is 16 amino acids long. From germline, CDR1 is SEHNR and CDR2 FQNEAQ (reference sequence). Trimming took off 2 bases at V and 6 bases at J, with 14 bases between the two ends. The CDR3 nucleotides are TGTGCCAGCAGCTTAACGGGGCGTGGGACTAATTCACCCCTCCACTTT. Translated: CASSLTGRGTNSPLHF.

This clonotype occurred a few times. The junction differs from germline at one of its ends, possibly a read error. The V call is TRBV5-5, the J call TRBJ2-7; possible D gene TRBD1, 5 bases. CDR3 length equals 14 residues. Germline lookup yields CDR1 SGHKS and CDR2 YYEKEE (reference sequence). CDR3 in DNA: TGCGCCAGCAGCTTGGGGCAGGGAAACGACGAGCAGTACTTC. Protein sequence: CASSLGQGNDEQYF.